Listed below are T cell receptor beta chains from one sample, sequenced in a study of cytomegalovirus exposure and HLA in healthy donors. Produced via immunoSEQ multiplex PCR; TCRdb's table is partial and in-frame only. The data hold 130,000 to 150,000 clones, with 80% observed a single time. The specimen sequenced was PBMCs. The source is a man in his forties in good health and CMV-seronegative. The CDR3 runs from the conserved cysteine through the conserved F or W. D genes are given only for firm matches. For some rows the clone size is stated as once, few or many, or as a class when expanded; others skip it.

d_call	v_call	j_call	clone_size	cdr3_nt	cdr3_aa
NA	TRBV30	TRBJ2-1	few	TGTGCCTGGAGTGGGCGGGGCTTTGAGCAGTTCTTC	CAWSGRGFEQFF
TRBD1	TRBV4-1	TRBJ1-5	NA	TGCGCCAGCAGTCTCCTCGACAGGGAGCATCAGCCCCAGCATTTT	CASSLLDREHQPQHF
NA	TRBV5-1	TRBJ1-1	NA	TGCGCCAGCAGCTCTGAACCCCCGGCAGGGCGGAACACTGAAGCTTTCTTT	CASSSEPPAGRNTEAFF
NA	TRBV2	TRBJ1-5	NA	TGTGCCAGCAGTTCAACCGGGACCGGGGGTCAGCCCCAGCATTTT	CASSSTGTGGQPQHF
NA	TRBV4-1	TRBJ2-7	NA	TGCGCCAGCAGCCAAGTGAACGGGGAAACCTACGAGCAGTACTTC	CASSQVNGETYEQYF
TRBD1	TRBV5-1	TRBJ1-1	NA	TGCGCCAGCAGCAGGGACAGGGGCTCGAACACTGAAGCTTTCTTT	CASSRDRGSNTEAFF
NA	TRBV6-5	TRBJ2-3	NA	TGTGCCAGCAGTTACTCGCTCCACAATACGCAGTATTTT	CASSYSLHNTQYF
TRBD1	TRBV10-2	TRBJ1-1	NA	TGCGCCAGCAGACCAACAGGGGCCGGGGTCGCAGCTTTCTTT	CASRPTGAGVAAFF
TRBD1	TRBV7-2	TRBJ2-7	NA	TGTGCCAGCAGCCAAGGACAGGGATTCTACGAGCAGTACTTC	CASSQGQGFYEQYF
TRBD2	TRBV9	TRBJ2-2	NA	TGTGCCAGCAGCGTCCTAGCGGGGCCTTCAAACACCGGGGAGCTGTTTTTT	CASSVLAGPSNTGELFF
NA	TRBV6-5	TRBJ1-1	NA	TGTGCCAGCAGTTATGGCGACAAACGAGCTGAAGCTTTCTTT	CASSYGDKRAEAFF
NA	TRBV7-7	TRBJ2-7	NA	TGTGCCAGCAGCTTAGGGGCGGGGCCGGACTACGAGCAGTACTTC	CASSLGAGPDYEQYF
TRBD1	TRBV6-5	TRBJ1-1	NA	TGTGCCAGCAGATTCACAGGGGGGGTCACTGAAGCTTTCTTT	CASRFTGGVTEAFF
NA	TRBV5-8	TRBJ1-1	few	TGTGCCAGCAGCTGGGGGGTCACTGAAGCTTTCTTT	CASSWGVTEAFF
NA	TRBV30	TRBJ2-5	NA	TGTGCCTGGAGGGGCTCGGTCCCCGGGACCCAGTACTTC	CAWRGSVPGTQYF
TRBD2	TRBV7-3	TRBJ2-5	NA	TGTGCCAGCAGCTCAGGACTAGCAAGAGCCCAAGAGACCCAGTACTTC	CASSSGLARAQETQYF
TRBD1	TRBV7-8	TRBJ1-2	NA	TGTGCCAGCAGCTTAGTCCCGGACCCGGGACAGGGACATGGCTACACCTTC	CASSLVPDPGQGHGYTF
NA	TRBV4-3	TRBJ2-1	few	TGCGCCAGCAGCCAAGATATAGGGACTCTCCATAATGAGCAGTTCTTC	CASSQDIGTLHNEQFF
TRBD1	TRBV7-9	TRBJ1-2	NA	TGTGCCAGCAGACGACAGGGGTCGATCGCCGGGGATGGCTACACCTTC	CASRRQGSIAGDGYTF
TRBD1	TRBV28	TRBJ1-2	NA	TGTGCCAGCAGACGGGACAGGGTAGAGGGCTACACCTTC	CASRRDRVEGYTF
NA	TRBV7-2	TRBJ1-1	NA	TGTGCCAGCAGCCCCGGGACAAGAACTCCTATGAACACTGAAGCTTTCTTT	CASSPGTRTPMNTEAFF
NA	TRBV21-1	TRBJ1-5	NA	TGTGCCAGCAGGGTGTATTGGGTGAGGAAGCCCCAGCATTTT	CASRVYWVRKPQHF
NA	TRBV4-2	TRBJ2-5	NA	TGTGCCAGCAGCCAGTCACAAGAGACCCAGTACTTC	CASSQSQETQYF
NA	TRBV5-8	TRBJ2-7	once	TGTGCCAGCACCTCCCGGGGGAACTATCCCTACGAGCAGTACTTC	CASTSRGNYPYEQYF
TRBD2	TRBV28	TRBJ2-1	NA	TGTGCCAGCAGTCCTTGGATGGGACTAGCGGGGGGGCAGAGTGAGCAGTTCTTC	CASSPWMGLAGGQSEQFF
TRBD1	TRBV5-1	TRBJ1-5	few	TGCGCCAGCAGCCAGGGGACAGGGGGTCAGCCCCAGCATTTT	CASSQGTGGQPQHF
TRBD1	TRBV7-9	TRBJ1-1	NA	TGTGCCAGCAGCTTAGCAACGTCTGGCAGGGGGTCCAGTATCACTGAAGCTTTCTTT	CASSLATSGRGSSITEAFF
NA	TRBV7-8	TRBJ1-5	NA	TGTGCTTCTAGCGGGGATCGCAATCAGCCCCAGCATTTT	CASSGDRNQPQHF
NA	TRBV5-1	TRBJ2-1	NA	TGCGCCAGCAGCTTCCAGGGTAATGACTACAATGAGCAGTTCTTC	CASSFQGNDYNEQFF
NA	TRBV5-5	TRBJ1-2	NA	TGTGCCAGCAGCTTCAAAAACTATGGCTACACCTTC	CASSFKNYGYTF
NA	TRBV27	TRBJ2-1	few	TGTGCCAGCAGTCTAGGACAGTCAAATGAGCAGTTCTTC	CASSLGQSNEQFF
TRBD1	TRBV13	TRBJ1-5	NA	TGTGCCAGCAGCCTCTGGACAGGGGGGCGCAATCAGCCCCAGCATTTT	CASSLWTGGRNQPQHF
NA	TRBV27	TRBJ2-1	NA	TGTGCCAGCAGTTTGGAGGGTTGGGATGAGCAGTTCTTC	CASSLEGWDEQFF
TRBD1	TRBV23-1	TRBJ2-7	NA	TGCGCCAGCAGTCAATGTCCCGGGACAGAGACTTCAGACCACGAGCAGTACTTC	CASSQCPGTETSDHEQYF
TRBD1	TRBV7-9	TRBJ1-1	NA	TGTGCCAGCAAGGGACAGAGGAACACTGAAGCTTTCTTT	CASKGQRNTEAFF
TRBD1	TRBV28	TRBJ2-2	NA	TGTGCCACCCAGGGGGTTACCGGGGAGCTGTTTTTT	CATQGVTGELFF
NA	TRBV28	TRBJ2-7	NA	TGTGCCAGCAGCCCTAAGGGGTACGAGCAGTACTTC	CASSPKGYEQYF
TRBD1	TRBV30	TRBJ2-3	NA	TGTGCCTGGAGCCGGGACAGGGCCGATACGCAGTATTTT	CAWSRDRADTQYF
TRBD2	TRBV10-3	TRBJ2-1	NA	TGTGCCATCAGTGAGTATTCTAGCGGGGGGCGCAATGAGCAGTTCTTC	CAISEYSSGGRNEQFF
TRBD2	TRBV2	TRBJ2-3	NA	TGTGCCAGCAGGTCTAGCGGGGGGGCGTCAGATACGCAGTATTTT	CASRSSGGASDTQYF
TRBD1	TRBV7-2	TRBJ1-3	NA	TGTGCCAGCAGCTTAGTAGGGGGACAGGACTCTGGAAACACCATATATTTT	CASSLVGGQDSGNTIYF
NA	TRBV7-6	TRBJ1-1	many	TGTGCCAGCAGCTTAGGGCAGAACACTGAAGCTTTCTTT	CASSLGQNTEAFF
TRBD1	TRBV9	TRBJ2-5	NA	TGTGCCAGCAGCCGCGACAGGGTAGGACAAGAGACCCAGTACTTC	CASSRDRVGQETQYF
TRBD1	TRBV2	TRBJ1-5	NA	TGTGCCAGCAGTAGTGACAGGGGGCGTCAGCCCCAGCATTTT	CASSSDRGRQPQHF
NA	TRBV7-9	TRBJ1-1	NA	TGTGCCAGCAGCCCCGCCCGGGGTTTCACTGAAGCTTTCTTT	CASSPARGFTEAFF
TRBD2	TRBV5-1	TRBJ2-1	once	TGCGCCAGCAGCCCCCGGACTAGCGATGAGCAGTTCTTC	CASSPRTSDEQFF
TRBD1	TRBV4-3	TRBJ2-1	NA	TGCGCCAGCAGCCAGGCGACAGGGAATGAGCAGTTCTTC	CASSQATGNEQFF